Sequencing of this T cell receptor (beta chain) was carried out in a study of cytomegalovirus exposure and HLA in healthy donors. General observations from the study: The authors reported that TCR beta sequences could predict HLA-A and HLA-B alleles. These predictions were accurate for most subjects in the first cohort.

CDR1 SGHTA and CDR2 FQGTGA come from the germline V gene. V was clipped by 4 bases and J by 8 bases; unmatched bases: 3. The CDR3 spans 13 residues. Amplification used 60 Vbeta primers and 13 Jbeta primers. TCRdb's table, derived via immunoSEQ multiplex PCR, lists solely in-frame clones and lacks some. The sample has approximately 140,000 clones, roughly 77% seen once. With respect to this clone: The antigen remains undetermined.

V gene TRBV7-3 combines with J gene TRBJ1-2, with 11 bases lining up with TRBD1. The clonotype comes from a human donor in good health. Sequenced input: PBMCs. The CDR3 sequence: CASSWTGGLGYTF. DNA for the CDR3: TGTGCCAGCAGCTGGACAGGGGGCCTCGGCTACACCTTC.